The 22 T cell receptor beta chains below all came from one sample that was sequenced in a study of blood T cell repertoires in COVID-19 (dated by TCRdb to about 2020). To prepare the library, the immunoSEQ multiplex PCR assay was applied. Here the immuneACCESS table is served through TCRdb, limited to in-frame sequences with V and J called. Missing clones are a known gap in these copies; in checked studies unresolved V genes cover under half, and the rest lacks a known reason. Counted in this sample were more than 300,000 clones; 80% to 90% of them appeared once. The leading ten clones occupy roughly 1.3% of the sample. Sequencing was performed on peripheral blood. Receptors originate from a woman in her forties or fifties with acute or convalescent COVID-19.

V gene TRBV7-2 combines with J gene TRBJ1-2; tentatively, D is TRBD1 (6 bases). The V gene lost 4 bases and the J gene lost 4 bases, with 13 bases spanning the gap. The CDR3 is 14 residues long. The germline gives CDR1 SGHTA, CDR2 FQGNSA. The DNA for the CDR3 is TGTGCCAGCAGCTCCACCGACAGGATCTATGGCTACACCTTC. It codes for CASSSTDRIYGYTF. The full variable domain, completed using reference TRBV7-2 and TRBJ1-2, is GAGVSQSPSNKVTEKGKDVELRCDPISGHTALYWYRQSLGQGLEFLIYFQGNSAPDKSGLPSDRFSAERTGGSVSTLTIQRTQQEDSAVYLCASSSTDRIYGYTFGSGTRLTVV.

This clone was observed a few times. This chain joins TRBV24-1 and TRBJ1-2; no clear D gene. This CDR3 is 12 amino acids long. Germline V gene data show CDR1 as KGHDR and CDR2 as SFDVKD. The V end was cut by 4 bases, the J end by 7 bases, with 9 bases between. In DNA form, the CDR3 reads TGTGCCACCAGTGACGCCTCGAGTGGCTACACCTTC. Amino acid sequence: CATSDASSGYTF.

The rearrangement uses TRBV5-1 and TRBJ2-3; 12 bases fit TRBD2. Germline V lookup: CDR1 SGHRS, CDR2 YFSETQ. The V segment lost 4 bases and the J segment 0 bases; nucleotides outside the gene matches: 6. The CDR3 totals 17 residues. In nucleotides, the CDR3 is TGCGCCAGCAGCATTAGGACTAGCGGGGTTAGCACAGATACGCAGTATTTT. This translates into CASSIRTSGVSTDTQYF.

This clone was seen once. The chain is built from TRBV5-4 and TRBJ2-5, with TRBD2 matching over 7 bases. The trim removed 2 bases at V and 1 base at J, leaving 5 bases unmatched. Germline values: CDR1 SGHNT, CDR2 YYREEE (reference sequence). The CDR3 runs to 15 residues. CDR3 sequence (DNA): TGTGCCAGCAGCTTATGGGCTAGCGGCCAAGAGACCCAGTACTTC. It yields the protein CASSLWASGQETQYF.

The genes are TRBV5-1 and TRBJ1-4; TRBD1 is a possible D gene (5 bases). Germline V gene lookup returns CDR1 SGHRS and CDR2 YFSETQ. V shed 0 bases and J shed 8 bases, with 14 bases lying between them. This CDR3 has 15 residues. The CDR3: CASSLGGRVEEKLFF. CDR3 coding DNA: TGCGCCAGCAGCTTGGGGGGCAGGGTGGAGGAAAAACTGTTTTTT.

The V and J genes are TRBV7-2 and TRBJ1-4; 7 bases match TRBD1. In germline, CDR1 is SGHTA, CDR2 FQGNSA. This CDR3 has 16 amino acids. J gave up 8 bases and V 1 base, and 10 bases lay outside the gene matches. This CDR3 reads CASSLGVGTVGEKLFF. The CDR3 DNA sequence: TGTGCCAGCAGCTTAGGTGTTGGGACAGTTGGGGAAAAACTGTTTTTT.

The chain couples TRBV19 to TRBJ1-5, with 9 bases aligning to TRBD1. Germline trimming cut 6 bases from V and 5 bases from J; bases unmatched to any gene: 8. Germline V gene sequence: CDR1 LNHDA, CDR2 SQIVND (reference sequence). The CDR3 has 15 amino acids. CDR3: CASRPTGGFDQPQHF. CDR3 coding DNA: TGTGCCAGTAGACCGACAGGGGGGTTTGATCAGCCCCAGCATTTT. Variable domain in full (rest from reference TRBV19 and TRBJ1-5): DGGITQSPKYLFRKEGQNVTLSCEQNLNHDAMYWYRQDPGQGLRLIYYSQIVNDFQKGDIAEGYSVSREKKESFPLTVTSAQKNPTAFYLCASRPTGGFDQPQHFGDGTRLSIL.

CDR3 nucleotides: TGTGCCAGCAGTTTGGAGGTTCCATGGGGACAGGTCGAGCAGTACGTC. It specifies CASSLEVPWGQVEQYV. The V and J genes are TRBV27 and TRBJ2-7; 8 positions agree with TRBD1. CDR3 length equals 16 residues. V shed 3 bases and J 6 bases; nucleotides not matched to a gene: 13. Germline V gene lookup returns CDR1 MNHEY and CDR2 SMNVEV (reference sequence).

This chain connects TRBV6-1 to TRBJ2-7; D is possibly TRBD1 (5 bases). With 5 bases removed from V and 1 base from J, the gap between germline ends came to 9 bases. The germline V gene has CDR1 MNHNS and CDR2 SASEGT. The CDR3 extends over 13 amino acids. DNA of the CDR3: TGTGCCAGCAGTTCGCCAGGGTCCTACGAGCAGTACTTC. Its translation: CASSSPGSYEQYF.

In DNA, the CDR3 is TGTGCCAGCAGTGAAGGGGGCTCCTACAATGAGCAGTTCTTC. The encoded protein is CASSEGGSYNEQFF. V usage is TRBV6-4 and J usage is TRBJ2-1; possible D gene TRBD1, 6 bases. The V gene lost 3 bases and the J gene lost 0 bases, with 6 bases spanning the gap. Germline V gene sequence: CDR1 MRHNA, CDR2 SNTAGT. The CDR3 sequence is 14 residues long.

The CDR3 region has the DNA TGTGCCAGCAGGGCCTCTACAGGGAGTTTCGGTGGCTACACCTTC. As protein: CASRASTGSFGGYTF. The chain couples TRBV6-6 to TRBJ1-2, with TRBD1 as a possible D gene (6 bases). CDR1 is MNHNY, CDR2 SVGAGI, per germline (reference sequence). Deletions cut 6 bases from V and 7 bases from J, with 21 bases between. The CDR3 spans 15 residues.

The chain employs TRBV28 and TRBJ1-1; maybe TRBD1 (5 bases). The CDR3 sequence is 15 residues long. V was pared by 7 bases and J by 4 bases, with 19 bases between. The germline CDR1 and CDR2 sequences are MDHEN and SYDVKM. The CDR3 DNA follows: TGTGCCAGCATCCTTGGGGGGACTGGGGGCACTGAAGCTTTCTTT. This sequence encodes CASILGGTGGTEAFF.

This chain connects TRBV4-1 to TRBJ1-1, with D perhaps TRBD1 (6 bases). There are 14 residues in the CDR3. Per germline, CDR1 MGHRA and CDR2 YSYEKL. Trimming pared 4 bases from V and 6 bases from J, leaving 15 bases between. CDR3 region: CASSPGAGGAEAFF. DNA of the CDR3: TGCGCCAGCAGCCCAGGGGCGGGAGGCGCTGAAGCTTTCTTT.

J is TRBJ1-1 and V is TRBV6-5; TRBD1 is a possible D gene (5 bases). Trimming took off 7 bases at V and 5 bases at J, with 8 bases between the two ends. This CDR3 region has 11 residues. Germline V gives CDR1 MNHEY, CDR2 SVGAGI. The chain's CDR3 is CASTRDTEAFF. DNA for the CDR3: TGTGCCAGCACCAGGGATACTGAAGCTTTCTTT.

This clone was counted a single time. The chain uses TRBV11-3 and TRBJ1-5; D is uncertain. CDR1 SGHNT and CDR2 YENEEA come from the germline V gene. The CDR3 loop spans 16 amino acids. V was clipped by 5 bases and J by 3 bases, with 17 bases between them. As DNA, the CDR3 is TGTGCCAGCAGCCCAATCTGGTCGGGGAACAATCAGCCCCAGCATTTT. Amino acids: CASSPIWSGNNQPQHF.

The chain links TRBV24-1 to TRBJ2-3, with D perhaps matching TRBD2 (5 bases). Germline lookup yields CDR1 KGHDR and CDR2 SFDVKD. This CDR3 is 20 amino acids long. Trimming removed 3 bases from V and 5 bases from J, with 29 bases in between. CDR3 sequence reads: CATSDPTPRAGGRAKDTQYF. The CDR3 DNA reads TGTGCCACCAGTGATCCCACACCGAGGGCCGGAGGTAGGGCTAAAGATACGCAGTATTTT.

This clone showed up just a few times. The V gene is TRBV29-1, the J gene TRBJ2-5; 9 nucleotides match TRBD2. CDR3 size: 14 residues. The V gene's germline CDR1 is SQVTM and CDR2 ANQGSEA. Trimming cost V 4 bases and J 5 bases; bases outside gene matches: 8. This CDR3 is CSVGSNAGGETQYF. CDR3 nucleotides: TGCAGCGTTGGTTCGAACGCGGGAGGGGAGACCCAGTACTTC.

The rearrangement links TRBV5-4 to TRBJ1-2; 9 nucleotides align to TRBD1. The CDR3 contains 14 residues. The V segment lost 0 bases and the J segment 7 bases; nucleotides outside the gene matches: 4. Germline CDR1 and CDR2: SGHNT and YYREEE (reference sequence). The CDR3: CASSLEGQGRGYTF. DNA for the CDR3: TGTGCCAGCAGCTTGGAGGGACAGGGACGTGGCTACACCTTC.

The chain carries TRBV7-2 and TRBJ2-7, with D perhaps matching TRBD2 (6 bases). The V gene lost 4 bases and the J gene lost 4 bases, with 8 bases spanning the gap. Germline CDR1 and CDR2: SGHTA and FQGNSA. The CDR3 totals 12 residues. The DNA for the CDR3 is TGTGCCAGCAGCTACCGGGAGTACGAGCAGTACTTC. Protein: CASSYREYEQYF.

A few counts support this clone. The sample holds other DNA sequences that translate to the same CDR3. V and J are TRBV4-1 and TRBJ2-1, with 7 bases fitting TRBD2. V lost 4 bases and J lost 2; bases outside the gene matches: 2. CDR1 is MGHRA, CDR2 YSYEKL, per germline. The CDR3 sequence is 14 residues long. In nucleotides, the CDR3 is TGCGCCAGCAGCCCCGGGGGGACCTACAATGAGCAGTTCTTC. Translated: CASSPGGTYNEQFF.

This chain uses TRBV5-1 with TRBJ1-1; D remains ambiguous. Trimming removed 5 bases from V and 0 bases from J, with 8 bases in between. CDR3 length equals 13 residues. Germline lookup yields CDR1 SGHRS and CDR2 YFSETQ. CDR3 residues: CASSTALNTEAFF. As DNA, the CDR3 is TGCGCCAGCAGTACAGCCTTGAACACTGAAGCTTTCTTT. The complete variable domain, with remaining parts taken from reference TRBV5-1 and TRBJ1-1, reads KAGVTQTPRYLIKTRGQQVTLSCSPISGHRSVSWYQQTPGQGLQFLFEYFSETQRNKGNFPGRFSGRQFSNSRSEMNVSTLELGDSALYLCASSTALNTEAFFGQGTRLTVV.

This sequence joins TRBV5-5 and TRBJ1-1; D not certain. Deletions cut 1 base from V and 3 bases from J, with 19 bases between. CDR3 length equals 17 residues. CDR1 is SGHKS, CDR2 YYEKEE, per germline (reference sequence). The chain's CDR3 is CASSLTTPRGGYTEAFF. The CDR3 DNA follows: TGTGCCAGCAGCTTGACGACGCCCCGTGGCGGTTACACTGAAGCTTTCTTT.